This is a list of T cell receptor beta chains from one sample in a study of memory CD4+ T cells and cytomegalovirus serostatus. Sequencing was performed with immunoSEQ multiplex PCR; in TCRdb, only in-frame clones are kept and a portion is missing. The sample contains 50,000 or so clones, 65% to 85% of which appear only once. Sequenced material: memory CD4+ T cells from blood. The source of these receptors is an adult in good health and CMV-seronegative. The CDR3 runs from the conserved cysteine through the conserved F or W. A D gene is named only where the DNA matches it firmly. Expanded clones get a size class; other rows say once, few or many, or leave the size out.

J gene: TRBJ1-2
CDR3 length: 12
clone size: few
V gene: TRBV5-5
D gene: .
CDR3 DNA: TGTGCCAGCAGCTTGCCCTCCTGGGGCTACACCTTC
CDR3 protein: CASSLPSWGYTF

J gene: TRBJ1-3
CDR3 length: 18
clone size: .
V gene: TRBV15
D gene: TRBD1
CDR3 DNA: TGTGCCACCAGCAGTAACCCCAGGGACAGGTACTCTGGAAACACCATATATTTT
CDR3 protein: CATSSNPRDRYSGNTIYF

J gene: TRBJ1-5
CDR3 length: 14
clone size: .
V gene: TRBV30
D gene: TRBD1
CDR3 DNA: TGTGCCTGGGACCGGGACAGGGTCAATCAGCCCCAGCATTTT
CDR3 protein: CAWDRDRVNQPQHF

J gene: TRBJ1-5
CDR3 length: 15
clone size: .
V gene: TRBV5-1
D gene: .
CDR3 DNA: TGCGCCAGCAGCTTGGCCGGACAGAAAAATCAGCCCCAGCATTTT
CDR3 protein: CASSLAGQKNQPQHF

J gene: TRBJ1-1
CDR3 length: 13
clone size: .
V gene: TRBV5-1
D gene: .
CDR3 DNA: TGCGCCAGCAGCATGGGGACGGGCACTGAAGCTTTCTTT
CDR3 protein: CASSMGTGTEAFF

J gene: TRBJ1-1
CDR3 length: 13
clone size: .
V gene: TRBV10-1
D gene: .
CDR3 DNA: TGCGCGGAACGTGGGACGAACACCCCTGAAGCTTTCTTT
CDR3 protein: CAERGTNTPEAFF

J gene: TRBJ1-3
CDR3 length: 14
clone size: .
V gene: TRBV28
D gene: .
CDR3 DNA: TGTGCCAGCAGTAGGACACGGACTGGAAACACCATATATTTT
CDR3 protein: CASSRTRTGNTIYF

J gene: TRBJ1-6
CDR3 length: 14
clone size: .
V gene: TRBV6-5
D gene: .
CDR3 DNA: TGTGCCAGCAGTTACTCCTATCTCGGTTCACCCCTCCACTTT
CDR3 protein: CASSYSYLGSPLHF

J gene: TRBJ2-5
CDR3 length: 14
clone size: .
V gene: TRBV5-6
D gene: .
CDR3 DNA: TGTGCCAGCAGCTTGGCCAGACTCCAAGAGACCCAGTACTTC
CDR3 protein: CASSLARLQETQYF

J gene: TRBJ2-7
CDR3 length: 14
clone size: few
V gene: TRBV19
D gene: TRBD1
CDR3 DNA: TGTGCCAGTAGTATTCGGACAGGGACCTACGAGCAGTACTTC
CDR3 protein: CASSIRTGTYEQYF

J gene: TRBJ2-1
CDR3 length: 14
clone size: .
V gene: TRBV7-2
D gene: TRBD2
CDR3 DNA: TGTGCCAGCAGCTCTAGCGGGGGTTACAATGAGCAGTTCTTC
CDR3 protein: CASSSSGGYNEQFF

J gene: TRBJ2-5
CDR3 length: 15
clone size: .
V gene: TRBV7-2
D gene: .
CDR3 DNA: TGTGCCAGCAGCTTAGGACTAGCGCAGGGGGGGGCCCAGTACTTC
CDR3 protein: CASSLGLAQGGAQYF

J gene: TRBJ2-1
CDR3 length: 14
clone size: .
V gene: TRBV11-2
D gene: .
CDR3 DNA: TGTGCCAGCAGCCCTAGACCGGGCGAGGATGAGCAGTTCTTC
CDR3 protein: CASSPRPGEDEQFF

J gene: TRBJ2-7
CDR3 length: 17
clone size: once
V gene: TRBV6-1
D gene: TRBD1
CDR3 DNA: TGTGCCAGCAGTGAACTCCTTCGGCGGACAGGGAACTACGAGCAGTACTTC
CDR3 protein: CASSELLRRTGNYEQYF

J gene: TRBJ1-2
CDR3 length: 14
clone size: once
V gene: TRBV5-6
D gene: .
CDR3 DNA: TGTGCCAGCAGCTTGGTTTCAGAGTTACATGGCTACACCTTC
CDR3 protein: CASSLVSELHGYTF

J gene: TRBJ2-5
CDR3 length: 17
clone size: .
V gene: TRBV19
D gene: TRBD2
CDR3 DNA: TGTGCCAGTAGTAAGGGGTTGGTAGCGGGGCCTAAAGAGACCCAGTACTTC
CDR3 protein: CASSKGLVAGPKETQYF

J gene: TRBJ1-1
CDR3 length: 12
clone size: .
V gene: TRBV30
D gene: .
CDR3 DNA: TGTGCCTGGAGTTCCGATCAGGGTGAAGCTTTCTTT
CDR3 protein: CAWSSDQGEAFF

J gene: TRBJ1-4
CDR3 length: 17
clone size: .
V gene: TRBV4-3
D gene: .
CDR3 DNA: TGCGCCAGCAGCCAAGAGTGGGGCAAAGGAGGGGGGGAAAAACTGTTTTTT
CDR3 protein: CASSQEWGKGGGEKLFF

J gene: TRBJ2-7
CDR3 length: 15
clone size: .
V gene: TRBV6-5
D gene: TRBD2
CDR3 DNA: TGTGCCAGCAGTTACGGGACTAGCGGGGGAAACGAGCAGTACTTC
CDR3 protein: CASSYGTSGGNEQYF

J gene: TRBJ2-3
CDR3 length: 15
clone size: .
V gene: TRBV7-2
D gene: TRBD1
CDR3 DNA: TGTGCCAGCAGCTCGGACAGGGGGAACACAGATACGCAGTATTTT
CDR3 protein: CASSSDRGNTDTQYF

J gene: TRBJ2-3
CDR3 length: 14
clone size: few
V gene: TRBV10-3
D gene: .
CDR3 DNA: TGTGCCATCAGTGCCCCCGGCCACACAGATACGCAGTATTTT
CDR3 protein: CAISAPGHTDTQYF

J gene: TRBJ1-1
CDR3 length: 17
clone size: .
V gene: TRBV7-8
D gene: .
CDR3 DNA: TGTGCCAGCAGCTTAGTGGGAGGACGTGGGGGATACACTGAAGCTTTCTTT
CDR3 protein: CASSLVGGRGGYTEAFF

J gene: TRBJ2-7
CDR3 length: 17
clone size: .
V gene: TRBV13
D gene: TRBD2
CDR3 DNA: TGTGCCAGCAGCTCCCTGAGACTAGCTGACGCTTCCTACGAGCAGTACTTC
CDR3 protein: CASSSLRLADASYEQYF

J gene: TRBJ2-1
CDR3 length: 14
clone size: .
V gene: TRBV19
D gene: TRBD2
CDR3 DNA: TGTGCCACAGAGCGGGGAGATGTTTTCGGGGAGCAGTTCTTC
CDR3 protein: CATERGDVFGEQFF

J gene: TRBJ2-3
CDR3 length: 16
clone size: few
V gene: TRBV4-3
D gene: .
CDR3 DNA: TGCGCCAGCAGCCAAGATGGGGGACGAGTCACAGATACGCAGTATTTT
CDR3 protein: CASSQDGGRVTDTQYF

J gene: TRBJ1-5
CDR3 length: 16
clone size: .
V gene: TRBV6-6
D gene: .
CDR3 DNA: TGTGCCAGCAGTCCCCCGAAGGGCAATAGCAATCAGCCCCAGCATTTT
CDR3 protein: CASSPPKGNSNQPQHF

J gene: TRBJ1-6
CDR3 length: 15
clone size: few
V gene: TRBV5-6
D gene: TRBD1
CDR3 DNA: TGTGCCAGCAGCTTGGCCGGGACAGGGAATTCACCCCTCCACTTT
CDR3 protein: CASSLAGTGNSPLHF

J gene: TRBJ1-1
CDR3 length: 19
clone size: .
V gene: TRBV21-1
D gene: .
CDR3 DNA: TGTGCCAGCAGCAAACCGGGACAGGGGATTATCTCTTTGAACACTGAAGCTTTCTTT
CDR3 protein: CASSKPGQGIISLNTEAFF

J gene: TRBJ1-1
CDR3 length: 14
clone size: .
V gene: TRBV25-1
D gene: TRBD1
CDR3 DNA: TGTGCCAGCAGTGATGGACAGGGGAACACTGAAGCTTTCTTT
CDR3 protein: CASSDGQGNTEAFF

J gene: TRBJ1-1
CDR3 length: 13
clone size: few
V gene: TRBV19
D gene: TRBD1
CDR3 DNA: TGTGCCAGTAGTATCCCCGGGACAGGAAAAGCTTTCTTT
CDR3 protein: CASSIPGTGKAFF

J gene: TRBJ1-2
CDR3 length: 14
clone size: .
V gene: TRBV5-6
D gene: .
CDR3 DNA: TGTGCCAGCAGCTCTTACGGGCCAGCCTATGGCTACACCTTC
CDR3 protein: CASSSYGPAYGYTF

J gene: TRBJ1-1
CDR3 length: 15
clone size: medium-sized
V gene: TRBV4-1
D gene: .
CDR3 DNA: TGCGCCAGCAGCCAAGAAGTGACCGGAGACACTGAAGCTTTCTTT
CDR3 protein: CASSQEVTGDTEAFF

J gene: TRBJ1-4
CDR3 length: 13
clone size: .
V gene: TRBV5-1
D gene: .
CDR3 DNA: TGCGCCAGCAGCTTGGAGCCCAAGGAAAAACTGTTTTTT
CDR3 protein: CASSLEPKEKLFF

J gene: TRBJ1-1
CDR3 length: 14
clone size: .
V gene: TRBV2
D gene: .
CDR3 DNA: TGTGCCAGCAGGGGTCCAGGGTTAAACACTGAAGCTTTCTTT
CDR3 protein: CASRGPGLNTEAFF

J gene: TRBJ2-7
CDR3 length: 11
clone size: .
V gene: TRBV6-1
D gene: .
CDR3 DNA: TGTGCCAGCAGGTCTGACTACGAGCAGTACTTC
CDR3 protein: CASRSDYEQYF

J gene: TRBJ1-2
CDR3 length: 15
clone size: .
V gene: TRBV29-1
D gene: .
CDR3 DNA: TGCAGCGTTGCCGTATCGGGGGGAAGGGGCTATGGCTACACCTTC
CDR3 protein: CSVAVSGGRGYGYTF

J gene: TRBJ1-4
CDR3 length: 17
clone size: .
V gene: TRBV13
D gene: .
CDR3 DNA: TGTGCCAGCAGCTCGCGAGGGTCACTGGGATTAAAGGAAAAACTGTTTTTT
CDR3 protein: CASSSRGSLGLKEKLFF

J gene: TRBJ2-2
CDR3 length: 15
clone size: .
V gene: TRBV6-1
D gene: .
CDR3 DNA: TGTGCCAGCAGTACCTCCCGGACAGACACCGGGGAGCTGTTTTTT
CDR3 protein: CASSTSRTDTGELFF

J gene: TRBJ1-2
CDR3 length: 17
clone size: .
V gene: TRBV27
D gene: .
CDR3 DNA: TGTGCCAGCAGTTTATCGGCCGACAGGAGATCCAACTATGGCTACACCTTC
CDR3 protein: CASSLSADRRSNYGYTF

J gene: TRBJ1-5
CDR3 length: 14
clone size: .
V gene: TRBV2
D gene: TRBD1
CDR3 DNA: TGTGCCAGCAGTGGGGACAGGGTCAATCAGCCCCAGCATTTT
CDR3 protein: CASSGDRVNQPQHF

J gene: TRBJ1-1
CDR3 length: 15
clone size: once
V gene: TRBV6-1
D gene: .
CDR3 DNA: TGTGCCAGCAGTGAAGCTTTGAGGGCCAAAACTGAAGCTTTCTTT
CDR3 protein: CASSEALRAKTEAFF

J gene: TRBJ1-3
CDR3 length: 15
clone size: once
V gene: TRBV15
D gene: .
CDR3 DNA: TGTGCCACCAGCAGGGATTTTTTTTCTGGAAACACCATATATTTT
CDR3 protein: CATSRDFFSGNTIYF

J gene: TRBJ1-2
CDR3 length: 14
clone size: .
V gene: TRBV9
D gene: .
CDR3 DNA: TGTGCCAGCAGCGCGAGCGCTTTCCAGGATGGCTACACCTTC
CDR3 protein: CASSASAFQDGYTF

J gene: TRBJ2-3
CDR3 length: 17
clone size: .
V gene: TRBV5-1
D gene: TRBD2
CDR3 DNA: TGCGCCAGCAGCTTGGTTACGACTAGCGTAATCACAGATACGCAGTATTTT
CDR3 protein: CASSLVTTSVITDTQYF

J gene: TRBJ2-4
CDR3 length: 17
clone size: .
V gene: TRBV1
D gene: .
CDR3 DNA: TGCACCAGCAGCCATCCCTCTCGAAGACTAGCCAAAAACATTCAGTACTTC
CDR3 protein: CTSSHPSRRLAKNIQYF

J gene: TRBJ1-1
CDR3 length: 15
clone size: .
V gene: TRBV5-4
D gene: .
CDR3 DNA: TGTGCCAGCAGCGTGGGGTCTTCCCGCTTAGCTGAAGCTTTCTTT
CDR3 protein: CASSVGSSRLAEAFF

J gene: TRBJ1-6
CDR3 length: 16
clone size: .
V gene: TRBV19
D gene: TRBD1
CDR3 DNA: TGTGCCAGTAGTATAAGCCCTGGGACAGGGGGTTCACCCCTCCACTTT
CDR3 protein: CASSISPGTGGSPLHF

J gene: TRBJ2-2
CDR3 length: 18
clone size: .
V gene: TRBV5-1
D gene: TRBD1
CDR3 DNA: TGCGCCAGCAGCCAAACCGGACAGGGGGCGAGTGGCACCGGGGAGCTGTTTTTT
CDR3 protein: CASSQTGQGASGTGELFF

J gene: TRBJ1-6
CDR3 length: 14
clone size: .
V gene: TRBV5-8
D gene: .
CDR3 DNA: TGTGCCAGCAGCTTGGGGGGGATGTATTCACCCCTCCACTTT
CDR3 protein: CASSLGGMYSPLHF

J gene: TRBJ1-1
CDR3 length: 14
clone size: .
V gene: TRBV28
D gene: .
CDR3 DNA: TGTGCCAGCAGTTTACAGGGCATGAACACTGAAGCTTTCTTT
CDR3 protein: CASSLQGMNTEAFF

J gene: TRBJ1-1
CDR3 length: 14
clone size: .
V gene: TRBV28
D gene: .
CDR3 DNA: TGTGCCAGCAGTAGGGGGGGGGCCAACACTGAAGCTTTCTTT
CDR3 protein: CASSRGGANTEAFF

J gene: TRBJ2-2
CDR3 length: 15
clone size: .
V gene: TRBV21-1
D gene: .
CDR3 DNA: TGTGCCAGCAGCAAAGGGGCAGGAAACACCGGGGAGCTGTTTTTT
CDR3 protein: CASSKGAGNTGELFF

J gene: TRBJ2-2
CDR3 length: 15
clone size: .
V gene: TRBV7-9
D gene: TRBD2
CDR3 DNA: TGTGCCAGCAGCTTAGGGGTTAGCGGGGGCCTGGAGCTGTTTTTT
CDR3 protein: CASSLGVSGGLELFF

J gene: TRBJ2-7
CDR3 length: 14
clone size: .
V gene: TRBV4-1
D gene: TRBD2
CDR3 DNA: TGCGCCAGCAGCCTAGCGGGGGGCAGCCACGAGCAGTACTTC
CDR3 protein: CASSLAGGSHEQYF

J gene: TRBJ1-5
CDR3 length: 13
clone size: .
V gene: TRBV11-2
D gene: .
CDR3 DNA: TGTGCCAGCAGCTTAAATACGAATCAGCCCCAGCATTTT
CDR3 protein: CASSLNTNQPQHF

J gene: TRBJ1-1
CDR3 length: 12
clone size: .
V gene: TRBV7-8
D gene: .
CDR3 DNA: TGTGCCAGCAGCTTCCCACGGTCTGAAGCTTTCTTT
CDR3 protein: CASSFPRSEAFF

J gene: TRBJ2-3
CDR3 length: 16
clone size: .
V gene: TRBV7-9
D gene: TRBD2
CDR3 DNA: TGTGCCAGCAGTTCTAGCGGGGGCCCCCTTACAGATACGCAGTATTTT
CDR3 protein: CASSSSGGPLTDTQYF

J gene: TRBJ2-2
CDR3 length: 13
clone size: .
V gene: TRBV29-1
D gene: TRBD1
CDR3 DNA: TGCAGCGGCCAGGGGGCGCCCACCGGGGAGCTGTTTTTT
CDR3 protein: CSGQGAPTGELFF